The 20 T cell receptor beta chains presented below share a single source sample, sequenced in a study of blood T cell repertoires in COVID-19. Assay: immunoSEQ multiplex PCR; the TCRdb copy retains only in-frame clones and omits some. The sample lists 85,000 to 120,000 clones, about 91% occurring once. Source material: peripheral blood. The receptors here all came from a man between 18 and 29 years old with acute or convalescent COVID-19.

The chain links TRBV29-1 to TRBJ1-1; D not resolved. Trimming stripped 0 bases from V and 11 bases from J, with 13 bases between. This CDR3 has 12 amino acids. The germline CDR1 and CDR2 sequences are SQVTM and ANQGSEA. The CDR3 bases are TGCAGCGTTGAAGACAGGAGTGGAGGTGCTTTCTTT. Translation gives CSVEDRSGGAFF.

The V and J genes are TRBV4-2 and TRBJ1-4; 7 bases fit TRBD1. The V gene's germline CDR1 is LGHNA and CDR2 YNFKEQ. This CDR3 is 16 amino acids long. V gave up 0 bases and J gave up 7 bases; unmatched junction bases: 8. The CDR3 nucleotides are TGTGCCAGCAGCCAAGATCGGGCAGGGGGAGGTGAAAAACTGTTTTTT. It specifies CASSQDRAGGGEKLFF.

The chain recombines TRBV4-1 with TRBJ2-3; 8 nucleotides align to TRBD1. The CDR3 consists of 16 residues. Per germline, CDR1 MGHRA and CDR2 YSYEKL. V shed 0 bases, J shed 6 bases, and the junction held 8 bases outside the gene matches. The CDR3: CASSQDWQGARDTQYF. Written as DNA, the CDR3 is TGCGCCAGCAGCCAAGATTGGCAGGGGGCGCGTGATACGCAGTATTTT.

The chain uses TRBV18 and TRBJ2-5; D not certain. Germline CDR1 is KGHSH and CDR2 is LQKENI. This CDR3 comprises 13 residues. With 3 bases removed from V and 1 base from J, the gap between germline ends came to 6 bases. Here the CDR3 reads CASSPELQETQYF. For the CDR3, the DNA is TGTGCCAGCTCACCTGAACTCCAAGAGACCCAGTACTTC.

V usage is TRBV5-1 and J usage is TRBJ1-3; D may be TRBD1 (5 bases). The CDR3 has 14 residues. V dropped 2 bases and J dropped 4 bases, with 10 bases sitting between them. Germline-derived CDR1 and CDR2 are SGHRS and YFSETQ. The CDR3 DNA sequence: TGCGCCAGCAGCTTAACGGGGGACGGAAACACCATATATTTT. Translation: CASSLTGDGNTIYF. The variable domain in full, with the rest retrieved from reference TRBV5-1 and TRBJ1-3, is KAGVTQTPRYLIKTRGQQVTLSCSPISGHRSVSWYQQTPGQGLQFLFEYFSETQRNKGNFPGRFSGRQFSNSRSEMNVSTLELGDSALYLCASSLTGDGNTIYFGEGSWLTVV.

This sequence joins TRBV5-6 and TRBJ1-6; 9 positions match TRBD1. CDR1 and CDR2 from the germline V gene are SGHDT and YYEEEE. The CDR3 is 16 residues long. Unmatched junction bases numbered 14, after V lost 4 bases and J lost 12 bases. This CDR3 reads CASSPLPGTGTKPLHF. CDR3 bases: TGTGCCAGCAGCCCCTTACCCGGGACAGGGACTAAACCCCTCCACTTT. Using reference TRBV5-6 and TRBJ1-6 for the parts outside the CDR3, the full variable domain is DAGVTQSPTHLIKTRGQQVTLRCSPKSGHDTVSWYQQALGQGPQFIFQYYEEEERQRGNFPDRFSGHQFPNYSSELNVNALLLGDSALYLCASSPLPGTGTKPLHFGNGTRLTVT.

The rearrangement uses TRBV9 and TRBJ2-5; TRBD2 matches at 9 bases. Germline lookup yields CDR1 SGDLS and CDR2 YYNGEE. The junction had 5 bases not matched to a gene; V was cut back by 0 bases and J by 2 bases. The CDR3 is 16 residues long. In DNA form, the CDR3 reads TGTGCCAGCAGCGTAGCGCCCAGCGGGGGGCAAGAGACCCAGTACTTC. It translates to CASSVAPSGGQETQYF. Filled out from reference TRBV9 and TRBJ2-5, the complete variable domain reads DSGVTQTPKHLITATGQRVTLRCSPRSGDLSVYWYQQSLDQGLQFLIQYYNGEERAKGNILERFSAQQFPDLHSELNLSSLELGDSALYFCASSVAPSGGQETQYFGPGTRLLVL.

J is TRBJ1-6 and V is TRBV18; D is possibly TRBD1 (5 bases). From germline, CDR1 is KGHSH and CDR2 LQKENI. Trimming took 3 bases from V and 4 from J, leaving 10 bases between them. CDR3 length: 15 amino acids. The CDR3 nucleotides read TGTGCCAGCTCACCGCAGGGTGGGTATAATTCACCCCTCCACTTT. Protein sequence: CASSPQGGYNSPLHF.

The rearrangement links TRBV6-4 to TRBJ1-1, with D possibly TRBD1 on 6 matching bases. Per germline, CDR1 MRHNA and CDR2 SNTAGT. Trimming stripped 3 bases from V and 1 base from J, with 6 bases between. There are 13 residues in the CDR3. DNA for the CDR3: TGTGCCAGCAGTGAGACAGGGAACACTGAAGCTTTCTTT. Amino acid sequence: CASSETGNTEAFF.

The chain recombines TRBV15 with TRBJ2-7, with 9 positions matching TRBD1. With 9 bases clipped from V and 0 bases from J, the junction kept 6 bases outside the gene matches. The CDR3 spans 14 residues. Germline CDR1 is LNHNV and CDR2 is YYDKDF (reference sequence). CDR3 sequence (DNA): TGTGCCACGAGAACAGGGGGCGACTCCTACGAGCAGTACTTC. Translating it yields CATRTGGDSYEQYF.

The chain combines TRBV6-1 with TRBJ1-6; no firm D call. Germline V lookup: CDR1 MNHNS, CDR2 SASEGT. This CDR3 is built from 14 residues. With 8 bases removed from V and 7 bases from J, the gap between germline ends came to 15 bases. The CDR3 region is CASRGAMTNSPLHF. CDR3 DNA sequence: TGTGCCAGCCGTGGAGCTATGACAAATTCACCCCTCCACTTT.

This clone was recorded once. This chain joins TRBV24-1 and TRBJ2-5; 7 bases match TRBD1. The CDR3 covers 14 residues. V dropped 4 bases and J dropped 4; count of bases not matched to a gene: 5. From germline, CDR1 is KGHDR and CDR2 SFDVKD. The CDR3: CATSDPTGTETQYF. CDR3 in DNA: TGTGCCACCAGTGACCCGACAGGGACAGAGACCCAGTACTTC.

This clone was seen once. This chain uses TRBV19 with TRBJ2-3; perhaps TRBD1 as D (5 bases). V lost 3 bases and J 1 base, leaving 29 bases between the germline ends. CDR3 length: 21 amino acids. Per the germline V gene, CDR1 is LNHDA and CDR2 is SQIVND (reference sequence). The CDR3 sequence: CASSMGQGYFGRIDGTDTQYF. The CDR3 nucleotides are TGTGCCAGTAGTATGGGTCAGGGATACTTTGGACGAATCGATGGCACAGATACGCAGTATTTT.

The CDR3 DNA is TGTGCCAGCAGCTTATACAGATACGAGCAGTACTTC. Translating gives CASSLYRYEQYF. The chain uses TRBV11-2 and TRBJ2-7, with D unclear. The CDR3 has 12 amino acids. Germline V lookup: CDR1 SGHAT, CDR2 FQNNGV. V was clipped by 2 bases and J by 4 bases, with 6 bases between them.

This clone was seen a single time. The CDR3 sequence: CASSVRRGSNTGELFF. The CDR3 DNA sequence: TGTGCCAGCAGTGTTCGTAGGGGTTCGAACACCGGGGAGCTGTTTTTT. V and J are TRBV2 and TRBJ2-2, with a tentative D call TRBD1 (5 bases). This CDR3 region has 16 residues. Germline CDR1 is SNHLY and CDR2 is FYNNEI. V gave up 4 bases and J gave up 0 bases, with 12 bases separating them.

The V gene is TRBV5-1, the J gene TRBJ1-6; 8 bases agree with TRBD1. Germline assignment: CDR1 SGHRS and CDR2 YFSETQ. With V trimmed by 2 bases and J by 0 bases, 10 bases remained unmatched. CDR3 length equals 19 residues. The CDR3, as DNA: TGCGCCAGCAGCTTAGACAGGGGCTTCTCGAGCTCCTATAATTCACCCCTCCACTTT. It is translated as CASSLDRGFSSSYNSPLHF.

The V call is TRBV5-1, the J call TRBJ2-3; possibly TRBD2 for D (5 bases). The CDR3 consists of 15 residues. V lost 0 bases to trimming and J lost 5 bases, with 13 bases between them. Germline V gives CDR1 SGHRS, CDR2 YFSETQ. CDR3 in amino acids: CASSLGGSGGDTQYF. In nucleotides, the CDR3 is TGCGCCAGCAGCTTGGGTGGCAGCGGAGGAGATACGCAGTATTTT.

This clone was detected only a few times. V gene TRBV7-9 combines with J gene TRBJ1-1; TRBD1 aligns across 9 bases. The J segment lost 2 bases and the V segment lost 7 bases, leaving 5 bases of the junction unmatched. CDR3 length: 14 residues. Per germline, CDR1 SEHNR and CDR2 FQNEAQ (reference sequence). Written as DNA, the CDR3 is TGTGCCAGCATCCTGACAGGGGGAAACACTGAAGCTTTCTTT. Protein product: CASILTGGNTEAFF.

The chain combines TRBV6-1 with TRBJ2-7; TRBD1 matches at 9 bases. This CDR3 spans 14 amino acids. The V segment lost 5 bases and the J segment 4 bases; nucleotides outside the gene matches: 6. CDR1 is MNHNS and CDR2 is SASEGT in the germline V gene. The CDR3 DNA follows: TGTGCCAGCAGTTTCGGGACAGGGTGGTACGAGCAGTACTTC. This sequence encodes CASSFGTGWYEQYF.

The rearrangement uses TRBV12-1 and TRBJ2-1; TRBD2, the table's D call, was not compared with the DNA. TRBV12-1 corresponds to a pseudogene. The CDR3 spans 15 residues. The CDR3 nucleotides are TGTGCCAGCAGCCCCCAGGCCCGGGACTACAATGAGCAGTTCTTC. This gives the protein CASSPQARDYNEQFF.